Shown below are 28 T cell receptor beta chains from a single sample sequenced in a study of shared clonotypes between healthy human individuals. Measured with immunoSEQ multiplex PCR; TCRdb has only the in-frame clones, and not every one. The table shows approximately 980,000 clones, with 70% to 85% occurring only once. The sequenced material came from memory CD4+ T cells sorted from blood. Specified subset: CD45RA-negative fraction. The source is a man between 18 and 35 years old in good health.

J is TRBJ1-2 and V is TRBV19; D gene unclear. This CDR3 has 13 residues. Germline CDR1 is LNHDA and CDR2 is SQIVND (reference sequence). Trimming removed 4 bases at V and 4 bases at J, with 10 bases between. CDR3 bases: TGTGCCAGTAGTAGCTCCCTCCTCTATGGCTACACCTTC. As protein: CASSSSLLYGYTF.

This chain links TRBV9 with TRBJ1-2; possibly TRBD1 for D (6 bases). Trimming left V 3 bases short and J 4 bases short, with 13 bases between. Germline V gives CDR1 SGDLS, CDR2 YYNGEE. This CDR3 is 14 amino acids long. CDR3 residues: CASSARDTLYGYTF. CDR3 bases: TGTGCCAGCAGCGCCAGGGACACTCTCTATGGCTACACCTTC. The full variable domain, its missing parts supplied by reference TRBV9 and TRBJ1-2, is DSGVTQTPKHLITATGQRVTLRCSPRSGDLSVYWYQQSLDQGLQFLIQYYNGEERAKGNILERFSAQQFPDLHSELNLSSLELGDSALYFCASSARDTLYGYTFGSGTRLTVV.

The V gene is TRBV5-1, the J gene TRBJ2-2; D gene uncertain. Per germline, CDR1 SGHRS and CDR2 YFSETQ. V was trimmed by 0 bases and J by 4 bases, leaving 19 bases between them. The CDR3 is 18 residues long. CDR3 protein: CASSLEGMGLKSTGELFF. DNA of the CDR3: TGCGCCAGCAGCTTGGAGGGTATGGGGTTGAAGAGCACCGGGGAGCTGTTTTTT. Full variable domain (remainder filled in from reference TRBV5-1 and TRBJ2-2): KAGVTQTPRYLIKTRGQQVTLSCSPISGHRSVSWYQQTPGQGLQFLFEYFSETQRNKGNFPGRFSGRQFSNSRSEMNVSTLELGDSALYLCASSLEGMGLKSTGELFFGEGSRLTVL.

This sequence joins TRBV29-1 and TRBJ1-4; D uncertain. V lost 6 bases and J 5 bases, leaving 13 bases between the germline ends. The germline V gene has CDR1 SQVTM and CDR2 ANQGSEA. CDR3 length: 13 amino acids. CDR3 protein: CSVATHLNEKLFF. The CDR3 bases are TGCAGCGTGGCCACCCACCTAAATGAAAAACTGTTTTTT.

The chain has TRBV27 and TRBJ1-2; D possibly corresponds to TRBD1 (6 bases). The CDR3 loop spans 16 amino acids. Germline CDR1 MNHEY, CDR2 SMNVEV (reference sequence). Trimming shortened V by 4 bases and J by 8 bases, and 23 bases separated the two germline ends. The CDR3 spells CASSSRSIQGIRGYTF. Written as DNA, the CDR3 is TGTGCCAGCAGTTCCAGATCGATACAGGGAATAAGGGGCTACACCTTC.

The chain employs TRBV6-5 and TRBJ1-6; tentative D call: TRBD1 (5 bases). From germline, CDR1 is MNHEY and CDR2 SVGAGI. This CDR3 spans 14 amino acids. V dropped 4 bases and J dropped 7 bases, with 11 bases sitting between them. CDR3 in amino acids: CASSLGGKNSPLHF. CDR3 in DNA: TGTGCCAGCAGTTTGGGGGGTAAGAATTCACCCCTCCACTTT.

The V call is TRBV6-1, the J call TRBJ1-1; possible D gene TRBD1, 6 bases. The CDR3 sequence is 13 residues long. Germline CDR1 and CDR2: MNHNS and SASEGT. With 7 bases removed from V and 3 bases from J, the gap between germline ends came to 12 bases. The CDR3 nucleotides are TGTGCCAGCACCCGGACAGTCGACACTGAAGCTTTCTTT. This codes for CASTRTVDTEAFF.

This clone was counted many times. This specimen includes other DNA sequences encoding the same CDR3. The rearrangement links TRBV6-5 to TRBJ2-1; tentatively, D is TRBD1 (6 bases). CDR1 MNHEY and CDR2 SVGAGI come from the germline V gene. The V end was cut by 6 bases, the J end by 7 bases, with 16 bases between. CDR3 length: 14 amino acids. The DNA of the CDR3 is TGTGCCAGCAGATCCGGACAGACGGGGAATGAGCAGTTCTTC. Protein sequence: CASRSGQTGNEQFF.

The V and J genes are TRBV27 and TRBJ2-2; TRBD1 aligns across 8 bases. J was trimmed by 1 base and V by 10 bases; bases with no gene match: 17. The CDR3 sequence is 18 residues long. Germline CDR1 MNHEY, CDR2 SMNVEV (reference sequence). The CDR3 sequence: CATHPGQVTFRNTGELFF. The DNA of the CDR3 is TGTGCCACCCATCCGGGACAGGTTACTTTTCGGAACACCGGGGAGCTGTTTTTT.

The J gene is TRBJ1-5, the V gene TRBV7-8; 10 nucleotides match TRBD1. Germline values: CDR1 SGHVS, CDR2 FQNEAQ. The CDR3 runs 14 residues. The V segment lost 3 bases and the J segment 7 bases; nucleotides outside the gene matches: 3. The CDR3 DNA reads TGTGCCAGCAGCTTGGGGACAGGGGTACAGCCCCAGCATTTT. This gives the protein CASSLGTGVQPQHF.

Concerning this clone: The junction and the germline gene differ at one end; a read error may be behind it. The rearrangement joins TRBV5-1 to TRBJ1-3; weak D call: TRBD1 (5 bases). This CDR3 has 15 amino acids. Per germline, CDR1 SGHRS and CDR2 YFSETQ. CDR3 DNA: TGCGCCAGCAGCCTGGGGACCCAGCTACAAAACATCATATATTTT. Its translation: CASSLGTQLQNIIYF.

The chain employs TRBV7-2 and TRBJ2-3; TRBD1 is a possible D gene (5 bases). Germline CDR1 and CDR2: SGHTA and FQGNSA. This CDR3 contains 15 residues. V was shortened by 5 bases and J by 1 base, with 13 bases between the two germline ends. The DNA for the CDR3 is TGTGCCAGCAGCCCCCAGGGCCAAGGCACAGATACGCAGTATTTT. Amino acids: CASSPQGQGTDTQYF.

The chain joins TRBV29-1 to TRBJ2-1; D unclear. Germline assignment: CDR1 SQVTM and CDR2 ANQGSEA. The CDR3 runs 11 residues. V was shortened by 3 bases and J by 6 bases, with 6 bases between the two germline ends. Here the CDR3 reads CSVDTGNEQFF. Written as DNA, the CDR3 is TGCAGCGTTGATACGGGCAATGAGCAGTTCTTC.

This chain uses TRBV18 with TRBJ1-5; D remains unclear. The CDR3 extends over 13 amino acids. The germline CDR1 and CDR2 sequences are KGHSH and LQKENI. The V end was cut by 5 bases, the J end by 4 bases, with 9 bases between. CDR3 loop: CASSANENQPQHF. As DNA, the CDR3 is TGTGCCAGCTCAGCAAACGAGAATCAGCCCCAGCATTTT. Based on the CDR3 plus reference TRBV18 and TRBJ1-5, the full variable domain is NAGVMQNPRHLVRRRGQEARLRCSPMKGHSHVYWYRQLPEEGLKFMVYLQKENIIDESGMPKERFSAEFPKEGPSILRIQQVVRGDSAAYFCASSANENQPQHFGDGTRLSIL.

About this clone itself: This may be a read error: a much more frequent sequence differs by one nucleotide. The sample contains more than one DNA sequence encoding this CDR3. This rearrangement joins TRBV6-5 to TRBJ1-5, with D tentatively TRBD1 (5 bases). CDR1 and CDR2 (germline): MNHEY, SVGAGI. Deletions cut 6 bases from V and 0 bases from J, with 12 bases between. The CDR3 runs 15 residues. In nucleotides, the CDR3 is TGTGCCAGCAGCATCACAGGTCGTAGCAATCAGCCCCAGCATTTT. Its protein is CASSITGRSNQPQHF.

The V gene is TRBV7-2, the J gene TRBJ2-1; TRBD1 or TRBD2 may be the D gene (6 bases each). Trimming took off 4 bases at V and 7 bases at J, with 20 bases between the two ends. Germline V lookup: CDR1 SGHTA, CDR2 FQGNSA. CDR3 length equals 16 residues. Here the CDR3 DNA reads TGTGCCAGCAGCTCACTCAGACTAGAGAGGGGGAATGAGCAGTTCTTC. It is translated as CASSSLRLERGNEQFF. Full variable domain (outside the CDR3, taken from reference TRBV7-2 and TRBJ2-1): GAGVSQSPSNKVTEKGKDVELRCDPISGHTALYWYRQSLGQGLEFLIYFQGNSAPDKSGLPSDRFSAERTGGSVSTLTIQRTQQEDSAVYLCASSSLRLERGNEQFFGPGTRLTVL.

The chain employs TRBV5-1 and TRBJ2-1; D is uncertain. The CDR3 totals 14 residues. Trimming took off 1 base at V and 1 base at J, with 6 bases between the two ends. Germline CDR1 and CDR2: SGHRS and YFSETQ. CDR3 in amino acids: CASSLSLSYNEQFF. The CDR3 coding sequence is TGCGCCAGCAGCTTGTCTCTATCCTACAATGAGCAGTTCTTC.

This chain joins TRBV28 and TRBJ1-2, with D perhaps TRBD1 (5 bases). Germline V lookup: CDR1 MDHEN, CDR2 SYDVKM. Trimming took off 1 base at V and 5 bases at J, with 11 bases between the two ends. The CDR3 has 14 amino acids. CDR3 sequence: CASSLLGVGYGYTF. CDR3 DNA sequence: TGTGCCAGCAGTTTATTGGGGGTCGGTTATGGCTACACCTTC.

This rearrangement joins TRBV2 to TRBJ2-1; tentatively, D is TRBD2 (6 bases). Per the germline V gene, CDR1 is SNHLY and CDR2 is FYNNEI. CDR3 length equals 13 residues. Trimming removed 0 bases at V and 10 bases at J, with 10 bases between. The CDR3 here is CASSEALGGEQFF. In DNA, the CDR3 is TGTGCCAGCAGTGAAGCGCTGGGGGGAGAGCAGTTCTTC.

The chain has TRBV5-6 and TRBJ1-2; a weak D match, TRBD1 (6 bases). This CDR3 comprises 13 residues. V lost 4 bases and J lost 8, with 15 bases in between. Germline CDR1 reads SGHDT; CDR2 reads YYEEEE. CDR3: CASSPTGTGGYTF. CDR3 nucleotides: TGTGCCAGCAGCCCTACAGGGACCGGAGGCTACACCTTC.

The genes are TRBV9 and TRBJ1-1, with TRBD1 as a possible D gene (6 bases). Germline V lookup: CDR1 SGDLS, CDR2 YYNGEE. CDR3 size: 15 residues. V was cut by 0 bases and J by 8 bases, with 17 bases left in between. This chain's CDR3 is CASSVASSRGPEAFF. The CDR3 region has the DNA TGTGCCAGCAGCGTAGCCTCTTCCAGGGGCCCAGAAGCTTTCTTT.

This sequence joins TRBV7-2 and TRBJ2-7; D tentatively fits TRBD1 or TRBD2 (6 bases each). Per the germline V gene, CDR1 is SGHTA and CDR2 is FQGNSA. The CDR3 length is 16 residues. Deletions cut 5 bases from V and 3 bases from J, with 20 bases between. For the CDR3, the DNA is TGTGCCAGCAGCCGGGTCGTTGTAGGGGGGAACTACGAGCAGTACTTC. It encodes CASSRVVVGGNYEQYF. The full variable domain, completed using reference TRBV7-2 and TRBJ2-7, is GAGVSQSPSNKVTEKGKDVELRCDPISGHTALYWYRQSLGQGLEFLIYFQGNSAPDKSGLPSDRFSAERTGGSVSTLTIQRTQQEDSAVYLCASSRVVVGGNYEQYFGPGTRLTVT.

The chain carries TRBV5-6 and TRBJ2-1; 8 nucleotides agree with TRBD2. The junction had 12 bases not matched to a gene; V was cut back by 4 bases and J by 9 bases. The germline CDR1 and CDR2 sequences are SGHDT and YYEEEE. This CDR3 contains 15 residues. CDR3 bases: TGTGCCAGCAGCCTAGCGGGCCCCTCGGAGGGTGAGCAGTTCTTC. Amino acids: CASSLAGPSEGEQFF. Combining the CDR3 with reference TRBV5-6 and TRBJ2-1 gives the whole variable domain DAGVTQSPTHLIKTRGQQVTLRCSPKSGHDTVSWYQQALGQGPQFIFQYYEEEERQRGNFPDRFSGHQFPNYSSELNVNALLLGDSALYLCASSLAGPSEGEQFFGPGTRLTVL.

This chain connects TRBV30 to TRBJ2-1; no clear D. The CDR3 is made up of 13 amino acids. Trimming removed 3 bases from V and 1 base from J, with 7 bases in between. In germline, CDR1 is GTSNPN, CDR2 SVGIG (reference sequence). The CDR3 reads CAWRVGSYNEQFF. CDR3 nucleotide sequence: TGTGCCTGGAGGGTAGGTTCCTACAATGAGCAGTTCTTC.

This chain connects TRBV9 to TRBJ2-7, with TRBD1 matching over 7 bases. This CDR3 has 15 amino acids. V was clipped by 0 bases and J by 7 bases; unmatched bases: 10. CDR1 and CDR2 from the germline V gene are SGDLS and YYNGEE. In DNA form, the CDR3 reads TGTGCCAGCAGCGTAGGAGTTGACAGGGTCTGGGAGCAGTACTTC. It translates to CASSVGVDRVWEQYF.

The chain carries TRBV9 and TRBJ2-2; no clear D. Germline V gives CDR1 SGDLS, CDR2 YYNGEE. The V gene lost 4 bases and the J gene lost 4 bases, with 11 bases spanning the gap. The CDR3 sequence is 14 residues long. The CDR3 nucleotides are TGTGCCAGCAGCTCCAGACTGGGCACCGGGGAGCTGTTTTTT. Translated, it gives CASSSRLGTGELFF.

This rearrangement joins TRBV30 to TRBJ1-4, with 7 bases matching TRBD1. CDR1 and CDR2 from the germline V gene are GTSNPN and SVGIG (reference sequence). The CDR3 contains 15 residues. The junction had 11 bases not matched to a gene; V was cut back by 3 bases and J by 7 bases. This CDR3 reads CAWSHPQGLGEKLFF. CDR3 bases: TGTGCCTGGAGCCATCCACAGGGGCTGGGTGAAAAACTGTTTTTT.

The rearrangement uses TRBV7-9 and TRBJ2-3; 10 bases align to TRBD2. Trimming at V came to 5 bases and at J to 6 bases, leaving 11 bases not matched to a gene. Per germline, CDR1 SEHNR and CDR2 FQNEAQ (reference sequence). The CDR3 sequence is 16 residues long. The CDR3 DNA follows: TGTGCCAGCAGCCGTTATGGCCTAGCGGGGGCGGATACGCAGTATTTT. It encodes CASSRYGLAGADTQYF.